Ten or more counts support the clone carrying this TCR beta chain. Authors' methods: Differences in CDR3 between clinicopathological groups were drawn on to build a classifier intended to discriminate distant-metastatic papillary thyroid cancer patients. From the PCR reads, TCRdb re-called clones with MiXCR. None of the V and J calls come from the authors' own analysis; TCRdb made them. Here the sample spans roughly 9,700 clones, around 28% being singletons. Germline loops: CDR1 SQVTM, CDR2 ANQGSEA. The CDR3 runs to 14 residues. This entry comes from a study of metastatic and nonmetastatic thyroid tumors. Across the whole study: From malignant and benign thyroid patients, repertoires in blood and in tumor or nodule tissue were compared.

No treatment of any kind had been given to any patient before thyroid surgery. This chain connects TRBV29-1 to TRBJ2-1; perhaps TRBD1 as D (6 bases). Source material: tumor tissue. The sequence came from a female donor with papillary thyroid cancer or a benign thyroid nodule (not recorded which). Some clones in this sample may be carry-over from other donors' samples. The CDR3 is CSVLGASATNEQFF. CDR3 nucleotide sequence: TGCAGTGTCTTGGGGGCCTCAGCTACCAATGAGCAGTTCTTC.